The sequence of this TCR beta chain was determined in a study of blood T cell repertoires in COVID-19. The wider study: In each case, the material was cDNA or gDNA derived from T cells, B-cell-depleted T cells, or PBMCs.

In the original processing: It was from reference gene primer amplification that nucleated cell counts were estimated. The assay was immunoSEQ multiplex PCR, and TCRdb's table has in-frame clones only and misses some. V and J calls and clone size are given by that table; D and trimming were obtained from the DNA. Of about 200,000 clones listed, around 84% are singletons. This TCR was sampled from a woman of 80 years or more with acute or convalescent COVID-19. Sequencing used peripheral blood.

The CDR3 region is CASRGRTGVDIQYF. CDR3 DNA sequence: TGTGCCAGTAGAGGAAGGACTGGGGTGGACATTCAGTACTTC. This chain links TRBV19 with TRBJ2-4; possible D gene TRBD2, 5 bases. The germline V and J ends were trimmed by 6 bases and 8 bases, with 17 bases remaining between them. CDR1 is LNHDA, CDR2 SQIVND, per germline (reference sequence). CDR3 length equals 14 residues.